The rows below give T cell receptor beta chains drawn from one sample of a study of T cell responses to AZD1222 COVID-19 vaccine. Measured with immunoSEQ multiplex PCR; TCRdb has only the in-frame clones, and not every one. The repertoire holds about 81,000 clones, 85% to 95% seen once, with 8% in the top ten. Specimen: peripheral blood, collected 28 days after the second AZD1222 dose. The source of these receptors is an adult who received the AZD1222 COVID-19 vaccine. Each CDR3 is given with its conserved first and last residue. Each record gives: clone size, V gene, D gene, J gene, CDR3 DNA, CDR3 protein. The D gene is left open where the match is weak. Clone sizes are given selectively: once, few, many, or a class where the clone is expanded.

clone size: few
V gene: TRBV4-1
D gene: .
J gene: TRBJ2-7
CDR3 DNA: TGCGCCAGCAGCCCAGGACAGTCCTACGAGCAGTACTTC
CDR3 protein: CASSPGQSYEQYF

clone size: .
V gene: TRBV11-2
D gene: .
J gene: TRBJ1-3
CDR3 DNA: TGTGCCAGCAACCCAGGATCTGGAAACACCATATATTTT
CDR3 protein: CASNPGSGNTIYF

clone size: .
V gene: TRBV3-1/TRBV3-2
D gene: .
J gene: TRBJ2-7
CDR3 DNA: TGTGCCAGCAGCCAAGTAGGTAACTACGAGCAGTACTTC
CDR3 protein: CASSQVGNYEQYF

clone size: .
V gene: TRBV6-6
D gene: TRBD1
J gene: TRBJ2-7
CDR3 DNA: TGTGCCAGCAGAGAGCGACAGGGGGGGCCCGAGCAGTACTTC
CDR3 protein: CASRERQGGPEQYF

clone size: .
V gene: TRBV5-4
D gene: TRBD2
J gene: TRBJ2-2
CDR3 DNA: TGTGCCAGCAGCTCCTCCCTTGCGGGAGAAATCGGGGAGCTGTTTTTT
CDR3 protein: CASSSSLAGEIGELFF

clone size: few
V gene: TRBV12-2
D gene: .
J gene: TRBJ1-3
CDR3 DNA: TGTGCAAGTCGCTTAGCTCAGGGACTTGGAAACACCATATATTTT
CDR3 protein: CASRLAQGLGNTIYF

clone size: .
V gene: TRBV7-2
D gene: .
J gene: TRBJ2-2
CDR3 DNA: TGTGCCAGCAGCTTAGCGGGGCCCGGGGAGCTGTTTTTT
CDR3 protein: CASSLAGPGELFF

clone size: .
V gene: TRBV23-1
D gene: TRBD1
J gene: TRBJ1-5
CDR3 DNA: TGCGCCAGCAGTCACCCAGGGGGGGCCCAGCCCCAGCATTTT
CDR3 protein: CASSHPGGAQPQHF

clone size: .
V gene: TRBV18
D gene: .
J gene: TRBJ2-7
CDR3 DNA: TGTGCCAGCTCACCCAACCAACCCTACGAGCAGTACTTC
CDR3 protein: CASSPNQPYEQYF

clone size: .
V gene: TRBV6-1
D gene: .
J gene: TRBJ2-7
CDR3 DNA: TGTGCCAGCAGTGAAACCTACGAGCAGTACTTC
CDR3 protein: CASSETYEQYF

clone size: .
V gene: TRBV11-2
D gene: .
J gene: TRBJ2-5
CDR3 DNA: TGTGCCAGTGGGCGGGGACAAGAGACCCAGTACTTC
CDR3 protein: CASGRGQETQYF

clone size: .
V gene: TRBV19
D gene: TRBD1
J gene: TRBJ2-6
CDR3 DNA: TGTGCCAGTAGTTTTAGGGACAGTCGCTCTGGGGCCAACGTCCTGACTTTC
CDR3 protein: CASSFRDSRSGANVLTF

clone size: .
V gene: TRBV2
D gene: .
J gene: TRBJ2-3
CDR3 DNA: TGTGCCAGCAGCCCTGGGGCATACTCCACAGATACGCAGTATTTT
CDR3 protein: CASSPGAYSTDTQYF

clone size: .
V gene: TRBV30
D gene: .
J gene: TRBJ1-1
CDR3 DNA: TGTGCCTGGAGCCGACCAGGGCCCAGGGCGACTGAAGCTTTCTTT
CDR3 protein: CAWSRPGPRATEAFF

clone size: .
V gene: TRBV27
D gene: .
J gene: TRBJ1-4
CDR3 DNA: TGTGCCAGCAGTATCAGATGGGGGCTAACTAATGAAAAACTGTTTTTT
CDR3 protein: CASSIRWGLTNEKLFF

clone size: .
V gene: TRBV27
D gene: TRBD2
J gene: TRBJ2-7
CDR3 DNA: TGTGCCAGCAGATACCCACCTAGCGGGACCTACTACGCTTCCTCCTACGAGCAGTACTTC
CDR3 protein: CASRYPPSGTYYASSYEQYF

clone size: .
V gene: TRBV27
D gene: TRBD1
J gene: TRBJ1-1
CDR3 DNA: TGTGCCAGCAGTTCCGGACAGGGAAAAGCTTTCTTT
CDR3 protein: CASSSGQGKAFF

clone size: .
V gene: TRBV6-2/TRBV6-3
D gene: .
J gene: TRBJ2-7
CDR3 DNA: TGTGCCAGCAGCCCCTGGGCCAGGGGGGATGAGCAGTACTTC
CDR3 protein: CASSPWARGDEQYF

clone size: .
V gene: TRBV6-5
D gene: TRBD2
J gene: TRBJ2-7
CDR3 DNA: TGTGCCAGCAGTTCGAGGCGCAGCGGGGGCTCCTACGAGCAGTACTTC
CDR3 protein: CASSSRRSGGSYEQYF

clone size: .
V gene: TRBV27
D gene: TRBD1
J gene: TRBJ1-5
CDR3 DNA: TGTGCCAGCAGTTCAGGGACAGGGAGAAGGGATCAGCCCCAGCATTTT
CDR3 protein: CASSSGTGRRDQPQHF

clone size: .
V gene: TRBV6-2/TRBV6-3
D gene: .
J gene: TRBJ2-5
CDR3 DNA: TGTGCCAGCAGTTACGGGGGGCGTCAAGAGACCCAGTACTTC
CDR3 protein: CASSYGGRQETQYF

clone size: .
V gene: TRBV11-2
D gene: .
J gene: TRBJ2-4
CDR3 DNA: TGTGCCAGCAGCCCCCTAGGGGGATTACCCAACATTCAGTACTTC
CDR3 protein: CASSPLGGLPNIQYF

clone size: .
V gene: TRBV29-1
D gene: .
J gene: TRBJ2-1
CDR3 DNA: TGCAGCGTAAGGAATACAGGGTACAATGAGCAGTTCTTC
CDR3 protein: CSVRNTGYNEQFF

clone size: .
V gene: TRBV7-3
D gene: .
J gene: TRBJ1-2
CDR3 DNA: TGTGCCAGCAGCCCCAGCTTTAACTATGGCTACACCTTC
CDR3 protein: CASSPSFNYGYTF

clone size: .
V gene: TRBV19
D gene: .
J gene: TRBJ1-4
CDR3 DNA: TGTGCCAGTAGTATCACAGGGCGAGGAGAAAAACTGTTTTTT
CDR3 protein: CASSITGRGEKLFF

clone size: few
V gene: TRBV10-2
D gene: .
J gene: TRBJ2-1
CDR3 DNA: TGCGCCAGCAGTACTCAAACGGGACGACCCGGTCGCAATGAGCAGTTCTTC
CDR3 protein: CASSTQTGRPGRNEQFF

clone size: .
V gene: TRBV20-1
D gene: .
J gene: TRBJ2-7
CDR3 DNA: TGCAGTGCTAGTAAACCATTATACGAGCAGTACTTC
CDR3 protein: CSASKPLYEQYF

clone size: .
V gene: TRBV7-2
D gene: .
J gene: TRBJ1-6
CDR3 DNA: TGTGCCAGCAGCCTAGAAGTAGGGCGTAGTTCACCCCTCCACTTT
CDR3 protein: CASSLEVGRSSPLHF

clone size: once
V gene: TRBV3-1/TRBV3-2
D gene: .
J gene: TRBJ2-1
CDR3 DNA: TGTGCCAGCAGCCCTCGACTCGATGAGCATTTCTTC
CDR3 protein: CASSPRLDEHFF

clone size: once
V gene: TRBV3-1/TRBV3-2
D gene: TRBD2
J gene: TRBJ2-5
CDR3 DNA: TGTGCCAGCAGCCAAGGCGGAGCGGGAGTGGGTTGGGAGACCCAGTACTTC
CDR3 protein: CASSQGGAGVGWETQYF

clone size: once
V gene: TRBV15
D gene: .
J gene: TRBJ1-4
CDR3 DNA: TGTGCCACCAGCACGGATACCGGGACACCTGAAAAACTGTTTTTT
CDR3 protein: CATSTDTGTPEKLFF

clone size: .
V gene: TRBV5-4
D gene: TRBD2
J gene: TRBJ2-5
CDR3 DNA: TGTGCCAGCAGCTTGGTTGTACTAGCGGGAGGCTCCCAAGAGACCCAGTACTTC
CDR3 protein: CASSLVVLAGGSQETQYF

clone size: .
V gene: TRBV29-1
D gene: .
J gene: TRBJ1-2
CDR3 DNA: TGCAGCGGAATACAGGGCTACTATGGCTACACCTTC
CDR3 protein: CSGIQGYYGYTF

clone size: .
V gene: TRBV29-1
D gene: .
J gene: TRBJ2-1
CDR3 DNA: TGCAGCGCTTCGACAGCAAGCTCCTACAATGAGCAGTTCTTC
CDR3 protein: CSASTASSYNEQFF

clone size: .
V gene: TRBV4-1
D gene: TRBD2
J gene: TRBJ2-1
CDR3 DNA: TGCGCCAGCAGCCAAGAGAGTCGACTAGCGGGTGAGCAGTTCTTC
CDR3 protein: CASSQESRLAGEQFF

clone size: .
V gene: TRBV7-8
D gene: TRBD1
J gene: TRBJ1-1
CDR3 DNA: TGTGCCAGCCGACCCTTACAGGGGAGGAACACTGAAGCTTTCTTT
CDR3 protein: CASRPLQGRNTEAFF

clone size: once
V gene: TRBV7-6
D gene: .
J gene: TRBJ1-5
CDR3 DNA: TGTGCCAGCAGCAAAACGGCGGAGTCGCCCCAGCATTTT
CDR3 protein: CASSKTAESPQHF

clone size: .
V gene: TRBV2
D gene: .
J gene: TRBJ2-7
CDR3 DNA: TGTGCCAGCTTGGGCGGCTCCTACGAGCAGTACTTC
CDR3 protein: CASLGGSYEQYF

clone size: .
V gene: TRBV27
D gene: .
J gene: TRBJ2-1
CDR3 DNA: TGTGCCAGCAGTTTAATGGACCAGCCCCACAATGAGCAGTTCTTC
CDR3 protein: CASSLMDQPHNEQFF

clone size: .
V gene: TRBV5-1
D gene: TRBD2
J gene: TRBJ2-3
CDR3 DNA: TGCGCCAGCAGCCTTAGCGGACTAGCTTCAGATACGCAGTATTTT
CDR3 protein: CASSLSGLASDTQYF

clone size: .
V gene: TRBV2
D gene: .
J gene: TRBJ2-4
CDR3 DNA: TGTGCCAGCAGGGACCGCATTGCCAAAAACATTCAGTACTTC
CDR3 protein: CASRDRIAKNIQYF

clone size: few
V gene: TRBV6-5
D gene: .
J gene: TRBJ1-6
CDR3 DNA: TGTGCCAGCGATGGTAATTCACCCCTCCACTTT
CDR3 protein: CASDGNSPLHF

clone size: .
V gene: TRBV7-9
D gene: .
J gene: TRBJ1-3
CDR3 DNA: TGTGCCAGCAGCTTAGTTCTAAACACCATATATTTT
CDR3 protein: CASSLVLNTIYF

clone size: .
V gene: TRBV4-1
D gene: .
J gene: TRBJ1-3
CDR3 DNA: TGCGCCAGCAGCCTCACAGAGGGACGTATAGATGCTGGAAACACCATATATTTT
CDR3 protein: CASSLTEGRIDAGNTIYF

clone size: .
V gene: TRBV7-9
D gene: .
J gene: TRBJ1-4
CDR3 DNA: TGTGCCAGCAGGCCAGGCGCAGCAACTAATGAAAAACTGTTTTTT
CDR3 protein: CASRPGAATNEKLFF

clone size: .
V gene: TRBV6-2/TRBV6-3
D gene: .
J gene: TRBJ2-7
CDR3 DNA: TGTGCCAGCAGTTACCCAAGCTACGAGCAGTACTTC
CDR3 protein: CASSYPSYEQYF

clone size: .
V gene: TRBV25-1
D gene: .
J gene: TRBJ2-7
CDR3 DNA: TGTGCCAGGAGTTTTTGCGTCCACGAGCAGTACTTC
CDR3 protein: CARSFCVHEQYF

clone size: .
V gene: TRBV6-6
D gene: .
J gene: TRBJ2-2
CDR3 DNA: TGTGCCAGCAGTTCCAATACGGCCGGGGAGCTGTTTTTT
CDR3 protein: CASSSNTAGELFF

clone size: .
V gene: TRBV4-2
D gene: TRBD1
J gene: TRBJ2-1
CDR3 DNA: TGTGCCAGCAGCCCCGCGCGACAGGGTCTCCATGAGCAGTTCTTC
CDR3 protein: CASSPARQGLHEQFF

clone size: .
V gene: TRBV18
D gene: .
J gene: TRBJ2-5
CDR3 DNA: TGTGCCAGCTCACAGCAGGGTCAAGAGACCCAGTACTTC
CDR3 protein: CASSQQGQETQYF

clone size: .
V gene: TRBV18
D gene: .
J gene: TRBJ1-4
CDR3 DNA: TGTGCCAGCTCACCTATAGGTGAAAAACTGTTTTTT
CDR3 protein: CASSPIGEKLFF

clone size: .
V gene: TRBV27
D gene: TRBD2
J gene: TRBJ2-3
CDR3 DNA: TGTGCCAGCAGTTTAAAAGCGGGAGGGCCGAGGGATACGCAGTATTTT
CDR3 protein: CASSLKAGGPRDTQYF

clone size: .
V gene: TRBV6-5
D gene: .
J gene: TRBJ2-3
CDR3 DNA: TGTGCCAGCAGTCAACTTGGGGCCAGCACAGATACGCAGTATTTT
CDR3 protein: CASSQLGASTDTQYF

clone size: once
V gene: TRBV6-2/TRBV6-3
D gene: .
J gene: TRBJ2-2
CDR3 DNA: TGTGCCAGCAGTTACTCGGCAACGAACACCGGGGAGCTGTTTTTT
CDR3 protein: CASSYSATNTGELFF

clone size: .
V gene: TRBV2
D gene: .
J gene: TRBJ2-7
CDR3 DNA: TGTGCCAGCAGCCGGGAGGACAGTCACGAGCAGTACTTC
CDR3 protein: CASSREDSHEQYF

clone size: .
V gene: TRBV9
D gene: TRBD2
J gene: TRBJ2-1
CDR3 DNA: TGTGCCAGCAGCGTAGTGACTAGCGGGGGTGAGCAGTTCTTC
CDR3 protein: CASSVVTSGGEQFF

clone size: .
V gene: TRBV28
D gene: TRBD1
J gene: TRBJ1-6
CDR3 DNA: TGTGCCAGCAGTTCGGGACAGGGAGTCGGGAATTCACCCCTCCACTTT
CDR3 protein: CASSSGQGVGNSPLHF

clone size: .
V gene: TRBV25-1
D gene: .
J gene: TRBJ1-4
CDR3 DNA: TGTGCCAGCCCGACTGAGAGCGATTATGAAAAACTGTTTTTT
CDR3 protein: CASPTESDYEKLFF